This is a list of T cell receptor beta chains from one sample in a study of identical twins. TCRdb processed the 5' RACE reads anew with MiXCR; each CDR3 protein has one entry. The sample includes around 530,000 distinct CDR3 sequences, about 16% seen only once; the top ten take about 0.47%. This sample also appeared in a second study, on yellow fever vaccine responses in identical twins.

Material: CD4+ T cells sorted from blood. All receptors come from a woman younger than 35 in good health. The CDR3 runs from the conserved cysteine through the conserved F or W. A D gene is named only where the DNA matches it firmly. Not all rows give a size; the values are once, few, many and, for expanded clones, a class.

j_call	clone_size	d_call	v_call	cdr3_aa	cdr3_nt
TRBJ2-1	once	TRBD2	TRBV9	CASSAGLAGGPSEQFF	TGTGCCAGCAGCGCAGGACTAGCGGGAGGGCCGAGTGAGCAGTTCTTC
TRBJ2-1	few	.	TRBV5-1	CASSLAWGHRNEQFF	TGCGCCAGCAGCTTGGCCTGGGGCCACCGTAATGAGCAGTTCTTC
TRBJ2-1	.	TRBD2	TRBV24-1	CATSDRDYPKLYEQFF	TGTGCCACCAGTGACCGGGACTACCCAAAACTTTATGAGCAGTTCTTC
TRBJ2-1	.	.	TRBV2	CASSDNGVEQFF	TGTGCCAGCAGTGACAATGGGGTTGAGCAGTTCTTC
TRBJ2-1	.	.	TRBV18	CASSPSAYNEQFF	TGTGCCAGCTCACCCAGCGCCTACAATGAGCAGTTCTTC
TRBJ2-3	.	.	TRBV29-1	CSAEWGTGTDTQYF	TGCAGCGCCGAGTGGGGCACTGGCACAGATACGCAGTATTTT
TRBJ2-2	.	.	TRBV20-1	CSARVAENTGELFF	TGCAGTGCTAGAGTCGCAGAAAACACCGGGGAGCTGTTTTTT
TRBJ2-1	few	TRBD1	TRBV5-1	CASSPPDRDYNEQFF	TGCGCCAGCAGCCCTCCGGACAGGGATTACAATGAGCAGTTCTTC
TRBJ2-6	few	TRBD1	TRBV28	CASSFKDRAGANVLTF	TGTGCCAGCAGTTTCAAGGACAGGGCTGGGGCCAACGTCCTGACTTTC
TRBJ2-3	few	.	TRBV12-3/TRBV12-4	CASSIPRVTDTQYF	TGTGCCAGCAGTATCCCCAGGGTTACAGATACGCAGTATTTT
TRBJ2-2	few	TRBD1	TRBV7-9	CASSASGTVTGELFF	TGTGCCAGCAGTGCATCCGGGACAGTCACCGGGGAGCTGTTTTTT